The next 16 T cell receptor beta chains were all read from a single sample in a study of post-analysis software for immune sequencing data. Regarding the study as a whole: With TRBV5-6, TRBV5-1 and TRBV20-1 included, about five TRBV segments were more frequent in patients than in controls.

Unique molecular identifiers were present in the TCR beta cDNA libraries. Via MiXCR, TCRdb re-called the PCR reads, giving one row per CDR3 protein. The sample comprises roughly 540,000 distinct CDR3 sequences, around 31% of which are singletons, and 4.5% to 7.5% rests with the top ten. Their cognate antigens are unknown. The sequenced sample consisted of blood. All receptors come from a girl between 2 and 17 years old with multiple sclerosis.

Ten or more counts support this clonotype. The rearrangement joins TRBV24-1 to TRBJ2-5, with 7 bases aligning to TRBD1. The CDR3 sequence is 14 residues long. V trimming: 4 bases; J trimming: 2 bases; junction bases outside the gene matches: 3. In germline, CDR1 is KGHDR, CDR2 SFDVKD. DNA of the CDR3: TGTGCCACCAGTGAACCGGGACAGCAAGAGACCCAGTACTTC. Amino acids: CATSEPGQQETQYF.

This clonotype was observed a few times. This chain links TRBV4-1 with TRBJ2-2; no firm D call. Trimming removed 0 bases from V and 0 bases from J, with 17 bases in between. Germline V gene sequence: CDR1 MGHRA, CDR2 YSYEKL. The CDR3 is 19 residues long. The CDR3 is CASSQDDPGASANTGELFF. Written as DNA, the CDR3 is TGCGCCAGCAGCCAAGATGACCCCGGAGCCTCCGCGAACACCGGGGAGCTGTTTTTT.

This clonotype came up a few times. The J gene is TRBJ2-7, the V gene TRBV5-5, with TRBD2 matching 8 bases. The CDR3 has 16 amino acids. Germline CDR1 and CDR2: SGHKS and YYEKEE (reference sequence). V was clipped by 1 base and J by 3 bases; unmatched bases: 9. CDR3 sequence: CASSLMGVGGGYEQYF. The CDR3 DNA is TGTGCCAGCAGCTTGATGGGTGTCGGGGGGGGCTACGAGCAGTACTTC.

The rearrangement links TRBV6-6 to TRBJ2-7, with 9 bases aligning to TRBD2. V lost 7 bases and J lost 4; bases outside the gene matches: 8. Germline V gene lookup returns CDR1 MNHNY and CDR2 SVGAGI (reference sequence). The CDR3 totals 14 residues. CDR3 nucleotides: TGTGCCAGCACTCTTAGCGGGGGCCTTTACGAGCAGTACTTC. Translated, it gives CASTLSGGLYEQYF.

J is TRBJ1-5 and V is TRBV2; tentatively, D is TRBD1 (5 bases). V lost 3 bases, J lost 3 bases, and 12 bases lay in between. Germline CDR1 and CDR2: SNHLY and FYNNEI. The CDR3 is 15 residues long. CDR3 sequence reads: CASSEQGNLNQPQHF. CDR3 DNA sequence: TGTGCCAGCAGTGAGCAGGGTAACCTCAATCAGCCCCAGCATTTT.

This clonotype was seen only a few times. CDR3 in amino acids: CASSARVSGANVLTF. In DNA form, the CDR3 reads TGCGCCAGCAGCGCCAGGGTTTCTGGGGCCAACGTCCTGACTTTC. The chain joins TRBV5-1 to TRBJ2-6, with D possibly matching TRBD1 (5 bases). Germline V gene lookup returns CDR1 SGHRS and CDR2 YFSETQ. The germline V and J ends were trimmed by 4 bases and 1 base, with 9 bases remaining between them. The CDR3 is 15 amino acids.

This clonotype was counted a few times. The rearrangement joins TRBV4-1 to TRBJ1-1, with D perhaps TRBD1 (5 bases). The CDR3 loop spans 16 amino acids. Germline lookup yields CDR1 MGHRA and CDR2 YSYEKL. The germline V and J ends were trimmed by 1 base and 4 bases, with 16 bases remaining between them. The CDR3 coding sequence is TGCGCCAGCAGCCAAGTTAATCGGGACGTGGTCACTGAAGCTTTCTTT. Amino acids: CASSQVNRDVVTEAFF.

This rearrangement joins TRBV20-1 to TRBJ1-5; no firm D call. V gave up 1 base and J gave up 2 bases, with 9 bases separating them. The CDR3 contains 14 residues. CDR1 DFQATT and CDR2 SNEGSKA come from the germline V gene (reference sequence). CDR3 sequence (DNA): TGCAGTGCTAGAGTTCCACAGCGCAATCAGCCCCAGCATTTT. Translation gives CSARVPQRNQPQHF.

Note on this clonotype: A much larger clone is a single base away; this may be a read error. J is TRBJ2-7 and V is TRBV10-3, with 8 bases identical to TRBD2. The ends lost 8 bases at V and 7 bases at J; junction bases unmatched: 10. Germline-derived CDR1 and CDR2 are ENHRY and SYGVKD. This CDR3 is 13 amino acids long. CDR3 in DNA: TGTGCCATCCGGGGGGGCGCGGGTCGTGAGCAGTACTTC. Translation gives CAIRGGAGREQYF.

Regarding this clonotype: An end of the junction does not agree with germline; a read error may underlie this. This CDR3 reads CASSLRTGDNSPLHF. The CDR3 DNA is TGTGCCAGCAGCCTCCGGACGGGGGATAATTCACCCCTCCACTTT. This chain uses TRBV5-1 with TRBJ1-6; a weak D match, TRBD1 (5 bases). The germline gives CDR1 SGHRS, CDR2 YFSETQ. The CDR3 loop spans 15 amino acids.

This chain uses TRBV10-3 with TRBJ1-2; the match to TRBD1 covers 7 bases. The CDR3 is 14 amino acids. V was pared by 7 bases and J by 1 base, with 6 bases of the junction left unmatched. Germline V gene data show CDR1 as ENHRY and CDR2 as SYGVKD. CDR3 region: CAIKETGFNYGYTF. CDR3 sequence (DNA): TGTGCCATCAAGGAGACAGGGTTTAACTATGGCTACACCTTC.

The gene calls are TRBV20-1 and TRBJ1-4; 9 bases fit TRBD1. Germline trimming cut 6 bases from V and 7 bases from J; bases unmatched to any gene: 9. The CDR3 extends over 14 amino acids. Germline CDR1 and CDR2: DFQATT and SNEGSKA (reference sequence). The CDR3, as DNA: TGCAGTGCGCGTCGAGGGACAGGGCCTGAAAAACTGTTTTTT. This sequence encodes CSARRGTGPEKLFF.

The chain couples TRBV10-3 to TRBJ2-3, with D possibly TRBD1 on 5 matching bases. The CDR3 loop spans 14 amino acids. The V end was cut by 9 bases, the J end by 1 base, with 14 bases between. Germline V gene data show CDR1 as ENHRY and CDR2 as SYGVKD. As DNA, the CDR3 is TGTGCCATAAGATCGGTACAGGGCACAGATACGCAGTATTTT. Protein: CAIRSVQGTDTQYF.

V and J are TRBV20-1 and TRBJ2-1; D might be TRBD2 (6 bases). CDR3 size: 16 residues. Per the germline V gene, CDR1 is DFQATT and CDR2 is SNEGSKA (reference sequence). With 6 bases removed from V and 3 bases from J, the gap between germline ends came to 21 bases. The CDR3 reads CSADLPRGGDYNEQFF. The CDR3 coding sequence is TGCAGTGCCGACCTTCCCCGGGGAGGTGACTACAATGAGCAGTTCTTC.

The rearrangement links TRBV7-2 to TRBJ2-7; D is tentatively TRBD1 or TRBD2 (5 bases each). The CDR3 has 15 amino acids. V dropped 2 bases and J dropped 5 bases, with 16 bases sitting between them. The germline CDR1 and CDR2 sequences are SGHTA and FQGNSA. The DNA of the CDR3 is TGTGCCAGCAGCTTAAGGCGCGCGGTGGGGGACGAGCAGTACTTC. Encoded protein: CASSLRRAVGDEQYF. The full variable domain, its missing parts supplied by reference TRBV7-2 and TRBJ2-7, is GAGVSQSPSNKVTEKGKDVELRCDPISGHTALYWYRQSLGQGLEFLIYFQGNSAPDKSGLPSDRFSAERTGGSVSTLTIQRTQQEDSAVYLCASSLRRAVGDEQYFGPGTRLTVT.

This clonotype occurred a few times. The CDR3 DNA sequence: TGTGCCAGCAGCCGGGAGGGGGAGACCCAGTACTTC. It codes for CASSREGETQYF. The chain uses TRBV12-3 or TRBV12-4 and TRBJ2-5, with 8 bases that match TRBD2. Trimming took 6 bases from V and 5 from J; bases not matched to a gene: 2. The CDR3 totals 12 residues.